Each of the 18 T cell receptor beta chains below was sequenced from the same sample in a study of human T cells and chemical hapten exposure. The time point was: pre-sensitization, week 0. Noted treatment: therapeutic diphenylcyclopropenone sensitization with weekly scalp DPC. TCRdb used MiXCR to reprocess the RACE reads, holding one entry per CDR3 protein. The data show over 85,000 distinct CDR3 sequences, with about 10% seen just once and around 3.1% held by the top ten. The sample consisted of whole blood, taken in connection with sensitization to the hapten diphenylcyclopropenone (DPC). These receptors were obtained from a woman in her sixties or seventies with alopecia areata. Some clones in this sample may be carry-over from other donors' samples.

This rearrangement joins TRBV11-2 to TRBJ2-7; 7 nucleotides match TRBD1. Germline loops: CDR1 SGHAT, CDR2 FQNNGV. The CDR3 extends over 15 amino acids. The ends lost 6 bases at V and 1 base at J; junction bases unmatched: 9. CDR3 amino acids: CASRRTTGDSYEQYF. The CDR3 DNA reads as TGTGCCAGCAGGAGGACAACAGGGGATTCCTACGAGCAGTACTTC.

This clonotype has at least ten counts. The chain joins TRBV5-4 to TRBJ1-2, with 7 bases aligning to TRBD1. With V trimmed by 4 bases and J by 4 bases, 10 bases remained unmatched. The V gene's germline CDR1 is SGHNT and CDR2 YYREEE (reference sequence). The CDR3 is made up of 15 amino acids. The CDR3 loop is CASSPKGQNIYGYTF. In DNA, the CDR3 is TGTGCCAGCAGCCCCAAGGGACAGAACATCTATGGCTACACCTTC.

This clonotype was counted ten times or more. The chain couples TRBV29-1 to TRBJ1-2; D might be TRBD1 (5 bases). The CDR3 contains 14 residues. Germline V gene lookup returns CDR1 SQVTM and CDR2 ANQGSEA. Trimming pared 0 bases from V and 4 bases from J, leaving 12 bases between. CDR3 sequence (DNA): TGCAGCGTTGAAGAGTCCAGGGCGCTCTATGGCTACACCTTC. Amino acids: CSVEESRALYGYTF.

This clonotype appeared many times. The rearrangement uses TRBV19 and TRBJ1-1, with 8 bases fitting TRBD1. Unmatched junction bases numbered 17, after V lost 3 bases and J lost 5 bases. This CDR3 comprises 18 residues. Per germline, CDR1 LNHDA and CDR2 SQIVND (reference sequence). CDR3 residues: CASSITKLVAGGETEAFF. The CDR3 nucleotides read TGTGCCAGTAGTATCACTAAACTGGTAGCAGGGGGCGAGACTGAAGCTTTCTTT.

This clonotype appeared a few times. J is TRBJ2-3 and V is TRBV20-1, with D possibly matching TRBD2 (5 bases). Germline lookup yields CDR1 DFQATT and CDR2 SNEGSKA (reference sequence). This CDR3 contains 16 residues. V was cut by 1 base and J by 2 bases, with 16 bases left in between. The DNA for the CDR3 is TGCAGTGCTAGAGTGCATCTAGCCACTAACACAGATACGCAGTATTTT. Translated: CSARVHLATNTDTQYF.

This clonotype was seen at least ten times. This chain uses TRBV7-3 with TRBJ1-1; no clear D. CDR1 SGHTA and CDR2 FQGTGA come from the germline V gene. This CDR3 is built from 14 residues. V gave up 5 bases and J gave up 1 base, with 11 bases separating them. CDR3 bases: TGTGCCAGCAGCCCTGATAGGGCGAACACTGAAGCTTTCTTT. It translates to CASSPDRANTEAFF.

The chain recombines TRBV9 with TRBJ2-3; D unresolved. V lost 1 base, J lost 0 bases, and 12 bases lay in between. This CDR3 has 16 amino acids. In germline, CDR1 is SGDLS, CDR2 YYNGEE. CDR3 DNA sequence: TGTGCCAGCAGCGTATTGAGTGGTTCTAGCACAGATACGCAGTATTTT. Its translation: CASSVLSGSSTDTQYF.

This clonotype was observed a few times. The rearrangement joins TRBV15 to TRBJ1-5, with 8 bases fitting TRBD1. CDR1 is LNHNV and CDR2 is YYDKDF in the germline V gene (reference sequence). V lost 0 bases and J lost 4; bases outside the gene matches: 2. This CDR3 contains 15 residues. Here the CDR3 DNA reads TGTGCCACCAGCAGAGATAGACAGGGGAATCAGCCCCAGCATTTT. Translation gives CATSRDRQGNQPQHF.

This clonotype was seen only a few times. The V call is TRBV4-2, the J call TRBJ2-7; TRBD1 matches 8 bases. Germline V gene lookup returns CDR1 LGHNA and CDR2 YNFKEQ. The ends lost 1 base at V and 3 bases at J; junction bases unmatched: 8. CDR3 length equals 16 residues. The CDR3 region has the DNA TGTGCCAGCAGCCAAGGAACCGGGACAGGCCTCTACGAGCAGTACTTC. Protein: CASSQGTGTGLYEQYF.

This clonotype occurred a few times. The chain combines TRBV5-1 with TRBJ2-2, with D perhaps matching TRBD1 (6 bases). This CDR3 region has 16 residues. V was clipped by 4 bases and J by 3 bases, with 16 bases between them. Germline V gene sequence: CDR1 SGHRS, CDR2 YFSETQ. The DNA of the CDR3 is TGCGCCAGCAGCCCGACAGGACAAACTCACACCGGGGAGCTGTTTTTT. It is translated as CASSPTGQTHTGELFF. Full variable domain (outside the CDR3, taken from reference TRBV5-1 and TRBJ2-2): KAGVTQTPRYLIKTRGQQVTLSCSPISGHRSVSWYQQTPGQGLQFLFEYFSETQRNKGNFPGRFSGRQFSNSRSEMNVSTLELGDSALYLCASSPTGQTHTGELFFGEGSRLTVL.

The V gene is TRBV7-9, the J gene TRBJ2-3; D might be TRBD1 or TRBD2, each matching 5 bases. Trimming took 8 bases from V and 6 from J, leaving 6 bases between them. This CDR3 is built from 10 residues. CDR1 SEHNR and CDR2 FQNEAQ come from the germline V gene (reference sequence). CDR3 coding DNA: TGTGCCAGCGAGGGGGATACGCAGTATTTT. Protein product: CASEGDTQYF.

This clonotype was observed a handful of times. The rearrangement links TRBV20-1 to TRBJ2-1; 12 bases fit TRBD2. Germline trimming cut 3 bases from V and 8 bases from J; bases unmatched to any gene: 8. This CDR3 has 15 residues. The germline CDR1 and CDR2 sequences are DFQATT and SNEGSKA (reference sequence). The CDR3 spells CSASKPSGGEYEQFF. In DNA form, the CDR3 reads TGCAGTGCTAGTAAGCCTAGCGGGGGGGAGTATGAGCAGTTCTTC.

This clonotype was picked up many times. The rearrangement uses TRBV6-5 and TRBJ2-7, with a weak D call TRBD1 (6 bases). V lost 4 bases and J lost 2, with 6 bases in between. Germline CDR1 and CDR2: MNHEY and SVGAGI. The CDR3 is 12 amino acids. Written as DNA, the CDR3 is TGTGCCAGCAGTTCAGGGGCCTACGAGCAGTACTTC. Residues: CASSSGAYEQYF.

This clonotype was detected a few times. This chain connects TRBV11-2 to TRBJ2-3; the D is unclear. CDR1 is SGHAT, CDR2 FQNNGV, per germline. Trimming removed 1 base at V and 2 bases at J, with 4 bases between. This CDR3 spans 13 amino acids. The CDR3 region has the DNA TGTGCCAGCAGCTTAGGGATCACAGATACGCAGTATTTT. This sequence encodes CASSLGITDTQYF.

This clonotype was recorded many times. The rearrangement links TRBV7-6 to TRBJ2-5, with D maybe TRBD1 (6 bases). The V gene's germline CDR1 is SGHVS and CDR2 FNYEAQ. V shed 4 bases and J shed 5 bases, with 23 bases lying between them. The CDR3 sequence is 17 residues long. CDR3: CASSSAPPTQGGETQYF. CDR3 nucleotide sequence: TGTGCCAGCAGCTCGGCCCCACCCACACAGGGTGGTGAGACCCAGTACTTC. The full variable domain, rest sourced from reference TRBV7-6 and TRBJ2-5, is GAGVSQSPRYKVTKRGQDVALRCDPISGHVSLYWYRQALGQGPEFLTYFNYEAQQDKSGLPNDRFSAERPEGSISTLTIQRTEQRDSAMYRCASSSAPPTQGGETQYFGPGTRLLVL.

The rearrangement links TRBV28 to TRBJ2-1, with D perhaps TRBD2 (6 bases). The CDR3 totals 15 residues. The V and J ends lost 7 bases and 9 bases respectively, with 22 bases between them. In germline, CDR1 is MDHEN, CDR2 SYDVKM. The DNA of the CDR3 is TGTGCCAGCACCATTGGGGGGATAATAAAGGGTGAGCAGTTCTTC. Translation: CASTIGGIIKGEQFF.

This clonotype was seen repeatedly, ten times or more. The chain recombines TRBV6-5 with TRBJ2-1, with 8 bases fitting TRBD1. In germline, CDR1 is MNHEY, CDR2 SVGAGI. The V gene end was trimmed by 4 bases and the J gene end by 3 bases; junction bases not matched to a gene: 14. This CDR3 has 18 residues. The DNA for the CDR3 is TGTGCCAGCAGTTCCTCCGGACAGGGCAATTCCCTCTACAATGAGCAGTTCTTC. Protein sequence: CASSSSGQGNSLYNEQFF.

This clonotype was seen a handful of times. V gene TRBV10-2 combines with J gene TRBJ1-2, with 9 bases aligning to TRBD1. CDR3 length: 13 amino acids. Trimming took 8 bases from V and 5 from J; bases not matched to a gene: 6. Germline values: CDR1 WSHSY, CDR2 SAAADI. The CDR3 reads CASGQGSGYGYTF. CDR3 nucleotide sequence: TGCGCCAGCGGACAGGGGTCTGGATATGGCTACACCTTC.